The present T cell receptor beta chain was sequenced within a study of blood T cell repertoires in COVID-19. Study as a whole: COVID-19 samples collected from the United States, Italy and Spain covered acute and convalescent phases. PBMCs, B-cell-depleted T cells, or T cells provided the cDNA or gDNA that made up the material.

As processed by the authors: Reference gene primer amplification gave estimated nucleated cell counts. Using immunoSEQ multiplex PCR, the repertoire was profiled, and TCRdb retains in-frame clones only, with some absent. The V and J calls and clone size were taken over from that table, and D and trimming were inferred from the DNA. The sample contains 250,000 or so clones, about 91% of which appear only once. The source is a woman aged 40-49 years who had recovered from COVID-19. Source material: peripheral blood.

The CDR3 DNA sequence: TGTGCCAGCAGCCGAACACGTAACACAGATACGCAGTATTTT. The encoded protein is CASSRTRNTDTQYF. The chain uses TRBV3-1 (or the pseudogene TRBV3-2) and TRBJ2-3; D unresolved. Looked up from germline, CDR1 is LGHDT and CDR2 is YNNKEL (reference sequence). The CDR3 is 14 residues long. V gave up 4 bases and J gave up 2 bases, with 10 bases separating them.